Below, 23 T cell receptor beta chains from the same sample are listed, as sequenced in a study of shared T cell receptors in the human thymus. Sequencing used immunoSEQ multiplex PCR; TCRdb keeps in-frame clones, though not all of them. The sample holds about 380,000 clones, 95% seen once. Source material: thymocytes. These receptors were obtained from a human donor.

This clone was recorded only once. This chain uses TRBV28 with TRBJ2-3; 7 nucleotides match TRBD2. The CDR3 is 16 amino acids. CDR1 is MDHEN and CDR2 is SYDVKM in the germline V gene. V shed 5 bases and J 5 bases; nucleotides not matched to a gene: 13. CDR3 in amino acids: CASSPSSRIAGDTQYF. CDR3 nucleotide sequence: TGTGCCAGCAGTCCGAGTTCGAGGATAGCGGGAGATACGCAGTATTTT.

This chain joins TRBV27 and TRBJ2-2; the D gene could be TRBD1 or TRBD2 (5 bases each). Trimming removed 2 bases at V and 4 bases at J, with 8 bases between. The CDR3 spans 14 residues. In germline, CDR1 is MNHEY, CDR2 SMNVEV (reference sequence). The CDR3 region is CASSLRGATGELFF. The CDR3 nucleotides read TGTGCCAGCAGTTTACGAGGGGCCACCGGGGAGCTGTTTTTT.

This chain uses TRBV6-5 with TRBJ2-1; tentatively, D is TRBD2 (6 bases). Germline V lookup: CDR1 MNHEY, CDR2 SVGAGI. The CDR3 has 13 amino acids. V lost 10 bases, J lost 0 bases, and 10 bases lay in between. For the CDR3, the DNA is TGTGCCACGGGACTTACCTCCTACAATGAGCAGTTCTTC. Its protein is CATGLTSYNEQFF.

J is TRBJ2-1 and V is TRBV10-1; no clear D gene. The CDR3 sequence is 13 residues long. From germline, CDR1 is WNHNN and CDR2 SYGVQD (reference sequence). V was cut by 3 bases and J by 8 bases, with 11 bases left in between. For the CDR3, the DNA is TGCGCCAGCAGTGAAAGAATATGGGATGAGCAGTTCTTC. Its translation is CASSERIWDEQFF.

CDR3 coding DNA: TGTGCCTGGAGTGTCATGCGACAGCTCTCCTACGAGCAGTACTTC. Its translation: CAWSVMRQLSYEQYF. The chain couples TRBV30 to TRBJ2-7, with D perhaps matching TRBD1 (5 bases). The CDR3 length is 15 residues. The V gene lost 0 bases and the J gene lost 0 bases, with 12 bases spanning the gap. Germline-derived CDR1 and CDR2 are GTSNPN and SVGIG (reference sequence).

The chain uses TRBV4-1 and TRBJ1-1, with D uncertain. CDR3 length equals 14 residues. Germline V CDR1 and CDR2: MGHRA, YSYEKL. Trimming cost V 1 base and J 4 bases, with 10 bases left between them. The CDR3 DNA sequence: TGCGCCAGCAGCCAAGGAGGTGGGTTCACTGAAGCTTTCTTT. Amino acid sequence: CASSQGGGFTEAFF.

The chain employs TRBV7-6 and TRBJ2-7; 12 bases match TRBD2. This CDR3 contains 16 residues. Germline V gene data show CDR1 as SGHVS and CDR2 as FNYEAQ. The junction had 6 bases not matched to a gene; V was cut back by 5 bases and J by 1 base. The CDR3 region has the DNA TGTGCCAGCAGCCGGCTAGCGGGAGGGCCATCCTACGAGCAGTACTTC. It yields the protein CASSRLAGGPSYEQYF.

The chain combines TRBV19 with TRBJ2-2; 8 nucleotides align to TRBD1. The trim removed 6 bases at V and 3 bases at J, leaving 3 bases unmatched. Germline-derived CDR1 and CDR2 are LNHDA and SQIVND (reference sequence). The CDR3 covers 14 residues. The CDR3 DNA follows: TGTGCCAGTAGGGGACAGGCCTACACCGGGGAGCTGTTTTTT. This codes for CASRGQAYTGELFF.

The CDR3 nucleotides read TGTGCCAGCAGCCCCAGCACTTCTAGCGGGAGATACGAGCAGTACTTC. Its protein product is CASSPSTSSGRYEQYF. The chain recombines TRBV4-2 with TRBJ2-7; TRBD2 matches at 10 bases. Per the germline V gene, CDR1 is LGHNA and CDR2 is YNFKEQ. The CDR3 runs 16 residues. V was pared by 4 bases and J by 4 bases, with 10 bases of the junction left unmatched.

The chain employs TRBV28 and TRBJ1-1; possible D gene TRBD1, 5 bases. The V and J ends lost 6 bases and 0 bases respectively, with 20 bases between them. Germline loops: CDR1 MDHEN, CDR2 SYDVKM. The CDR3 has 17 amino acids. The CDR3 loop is CASSPRGASLVNTEAFF. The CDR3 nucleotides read TGTGCCAGCAGCCCTAGGGGTGCCTCCCTCGTGAACACTGAAGCTTTCTTT.

CDR3 in DNA: TGCGCCAGCCGCGGGACTCTTCACTACAATGAGCAGTTCTTC. It is translated as CASRGTLHYNEQFF. The chain couples TRBV5-1 to TRBJ2-1; D perhaps matches TRBD2 (6 bases). Germline CDR1 and CDR2: SGHRS and YFSETQ. CDR3 length equals 14 residues. V lost 7 bases to trimming and J lost 3 bases, with 14 bases between them.

CDR3 protein: CASRQFPGQGAVTYEQYF. In nucleotides, the CDR3 is TGTGCCAGCAGACAATTCCCGGGACAGGGGGCAGTAACCTACGAGCAGTACTTC. This chain joins TRBV5-5 and TRBJ2-7, with 12 bases matching TRBD1. This CDR3 region has 18 residues. The ends lost 5 bases at V and 2 bases at J; junction bases unmatched: 14. The germline gives CDR1 SGHKS, CDR2 YYEKEE (reference sequence).

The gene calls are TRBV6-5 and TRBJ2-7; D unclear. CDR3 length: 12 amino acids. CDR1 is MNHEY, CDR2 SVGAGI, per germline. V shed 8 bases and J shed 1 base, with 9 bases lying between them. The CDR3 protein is CASRIPSYEQYF. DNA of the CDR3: TGTGCCAGCCGGATTCCTTCCTACGAGCAGTACTTC.

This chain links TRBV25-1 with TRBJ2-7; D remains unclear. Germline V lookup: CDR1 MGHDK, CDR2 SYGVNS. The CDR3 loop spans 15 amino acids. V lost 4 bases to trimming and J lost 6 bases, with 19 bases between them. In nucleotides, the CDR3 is TGTGCCAGCAGTGTAAGTACAGTGAGTGAACCCGAGCAGTACTTC. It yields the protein CASSVSTVSEPEQYF.

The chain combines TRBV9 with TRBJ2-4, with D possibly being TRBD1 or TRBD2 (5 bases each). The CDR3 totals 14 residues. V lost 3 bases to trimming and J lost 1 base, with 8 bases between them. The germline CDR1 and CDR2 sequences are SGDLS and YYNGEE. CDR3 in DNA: TGTGCCAGCAGCGGTTGGGGGGCCAAAAACATTCAGTACTTC. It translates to CASSGWGAKNIQYF.

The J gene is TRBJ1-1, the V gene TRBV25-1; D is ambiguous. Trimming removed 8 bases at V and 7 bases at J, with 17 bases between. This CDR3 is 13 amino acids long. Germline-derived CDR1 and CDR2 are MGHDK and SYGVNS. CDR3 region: CASYNPEEREAFF. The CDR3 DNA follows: TGTGCCAGCTATAATCCGGAGGAGCGTGAAGCTTTCTTT. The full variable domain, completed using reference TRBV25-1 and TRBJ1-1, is EADIYQTPRYLVIGTGKKITLECSQTMGHDKMYWYQQDPGMELHLIHYSYGVNSTEKGDLSSESTVSRIRTEHFPLTLESARPSHTSQYLCASYNPEEREAFFGQGTRLTVV.

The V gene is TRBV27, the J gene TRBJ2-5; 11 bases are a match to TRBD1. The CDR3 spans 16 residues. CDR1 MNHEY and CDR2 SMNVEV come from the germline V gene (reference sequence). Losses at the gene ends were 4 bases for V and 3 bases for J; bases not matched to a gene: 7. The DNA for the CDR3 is TGTGCCAGCAGTTCGGGACAGGGGGTTGGAAAAGAGACCCAGTACTTC. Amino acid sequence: CASSSGQGVGKETQYF.

Here the CDR3 reads CASTEGEQGAVETQYF. CDR3 coding DNA: TGCGCCAGCACCGAGGGGGAACAGGGTGCGGTGGAGACCCAGTACTTC. The V call is TRBV10-2, the J call TRBJ2-5; D possibly corresponds to TRBD1 (6 bases). V was shortened by 7 bases and J by 5 bases, with 23 bases between the two germline ends. CDR1 is WSHSY and CDR2 is SAAADI in the germline V gene. The CDR3 spans 16 residues.

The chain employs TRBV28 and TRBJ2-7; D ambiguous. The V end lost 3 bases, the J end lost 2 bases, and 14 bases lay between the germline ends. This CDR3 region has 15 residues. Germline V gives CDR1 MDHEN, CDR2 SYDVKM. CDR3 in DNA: TGTGCCAGCAGTTTTAGGGTCATACCAACCTACGAGCAGTACTTC. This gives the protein CASSFRVIPTYEQYF. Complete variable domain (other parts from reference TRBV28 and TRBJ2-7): DVKVTQSSRYLVKRTGEKVFLECVQDMDHENMFWYRQDPGLGLRLIYFSYDVKMKEKGDIPEGYSVSREKKERFSLILESASTNQTSMYLCASSFRVIPTYEQYFGPGTRLTVT.

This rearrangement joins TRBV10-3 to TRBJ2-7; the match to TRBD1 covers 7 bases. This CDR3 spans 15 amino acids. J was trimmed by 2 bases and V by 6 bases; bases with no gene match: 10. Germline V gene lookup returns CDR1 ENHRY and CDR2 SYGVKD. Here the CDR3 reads CAIRRDRRRPYEQYF. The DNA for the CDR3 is TGTGCCATCAGAAGGGACAGAAGAAGGCCCTACGAGCAGTACTTC.

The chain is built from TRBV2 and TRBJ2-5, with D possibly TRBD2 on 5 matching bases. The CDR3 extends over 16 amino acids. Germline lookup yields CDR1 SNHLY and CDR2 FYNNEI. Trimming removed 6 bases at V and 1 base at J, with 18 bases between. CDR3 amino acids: CASRDPHLAPQETQYF. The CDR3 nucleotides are TGTGCCAGCAGGGACCCTCACTTAGCGCCCCAAGAGACCCAGTACTTC.

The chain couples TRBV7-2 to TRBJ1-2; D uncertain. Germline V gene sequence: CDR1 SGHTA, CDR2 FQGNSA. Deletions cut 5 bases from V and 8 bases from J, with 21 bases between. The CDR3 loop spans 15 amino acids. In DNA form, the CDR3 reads TGTGCCAGCAGCCCGCAGGTCCCCCAAGTGCTGGGCTACACCTTC. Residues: CASSPQVPQVLGYTF.

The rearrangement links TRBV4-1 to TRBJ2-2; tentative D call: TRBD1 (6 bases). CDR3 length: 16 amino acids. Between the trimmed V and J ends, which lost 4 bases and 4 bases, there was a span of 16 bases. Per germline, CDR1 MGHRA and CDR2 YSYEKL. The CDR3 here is CASSPQGSLGTGELFF. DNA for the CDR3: TGCGCCAGCAGCCCGCAGGGGTCGCTCGGCACCGGGGAGCTGTTTTTT.